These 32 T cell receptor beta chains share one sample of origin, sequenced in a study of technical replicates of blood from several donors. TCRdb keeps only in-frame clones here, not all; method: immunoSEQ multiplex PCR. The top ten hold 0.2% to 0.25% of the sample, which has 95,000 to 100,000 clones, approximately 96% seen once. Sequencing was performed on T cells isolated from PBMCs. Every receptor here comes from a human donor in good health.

In DNA form, the CDR3 reads TGCGCCAGCAGCAGAGGACTAGCGACCAACGAGCAGTACTTC. It specifies CASSRGLATNEQYF. The chain uses TRBV5-1 and TRBJ2-7; 9 bases align to TRBD2. Germline V gene lookup returns CDR1 SGHRS and CDR2 YFSETQ. The CDR3 is made up of 14 amino acids. The J segment lost 5 bases and the V segment lost 4 bases, leaving 7 bases of the junction unmatched.

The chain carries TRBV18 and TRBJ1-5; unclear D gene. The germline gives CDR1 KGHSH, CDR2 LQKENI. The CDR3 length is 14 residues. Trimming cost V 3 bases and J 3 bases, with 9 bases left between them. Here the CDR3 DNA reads TGTGCCAGCTCACCGGACGGGGACAATCAGCCCCAGCATTTT. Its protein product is CASSPDGDNQPQHF.

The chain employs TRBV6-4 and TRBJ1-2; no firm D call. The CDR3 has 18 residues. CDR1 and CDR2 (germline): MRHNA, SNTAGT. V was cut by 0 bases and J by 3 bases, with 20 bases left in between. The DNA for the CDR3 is TGTGCCAGCAGTGACTCCGGGAGGCCAAAATCGGACCACTATGGCTACACCTTC. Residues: CASSDSGRPKSDHYGYTF.

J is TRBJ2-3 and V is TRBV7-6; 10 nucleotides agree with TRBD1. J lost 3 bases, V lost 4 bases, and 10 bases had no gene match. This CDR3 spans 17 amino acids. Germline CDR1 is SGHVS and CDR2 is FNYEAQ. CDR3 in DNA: TGTGCCAGCAGCTATCCCCCGACAGGGGGCAAAACAGATACGCAGTATTTT. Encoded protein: CASSYPPTGGKTDTQYF.

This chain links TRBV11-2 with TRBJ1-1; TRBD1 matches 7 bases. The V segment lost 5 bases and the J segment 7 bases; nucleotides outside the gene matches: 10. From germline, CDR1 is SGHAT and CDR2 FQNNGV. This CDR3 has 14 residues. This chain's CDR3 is CASSAFDDRDEAFF. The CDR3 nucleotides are TGTGCCAGCAGCGCCTTCGATGACAGGGATGAAGCTTTCTTT.

The CDR3 sequence: CASSGGTASSGANVLTF. The CDR3 DNA is TGTGCCAGCAGCGGCGGGACGGCCAGCTCTGGGGCCAACGTCCTGACTTTC. The V call is TRBV5-4, the J call TRBJ2-6, with D perhaps matching TRBD2 (6 bases). The CDR3 has 17 amino acids. Germline values: CDR1 SGHNT, CDR2 YYREEE (reference sequence). Trimming cost V 4 bases and J 0 bases, with 14 bases left between them. The complete variable domain, with remaining parts taken from reference TRBV5-4 and TRBJ2-6, reads ETGVTQSPTHLIKTRGQQVTLRCSSQSGHNTVSWYQQALGQGPQFIFQYYREEENGRGNFPPRFSGLQFPNYSSELNVNALELDDSALYLCASSGGTASSGANVLTFGAGSRLTVL.

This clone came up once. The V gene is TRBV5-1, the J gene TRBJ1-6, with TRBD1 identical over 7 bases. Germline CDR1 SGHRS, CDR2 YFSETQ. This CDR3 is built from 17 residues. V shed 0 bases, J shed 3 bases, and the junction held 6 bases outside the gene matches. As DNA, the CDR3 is TGCGCCAGCAGCTTGGTAGAAGGGGGCAACTATAATTCACCCCTCCACTTT. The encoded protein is CASSLVEGGNYNSPLHF.

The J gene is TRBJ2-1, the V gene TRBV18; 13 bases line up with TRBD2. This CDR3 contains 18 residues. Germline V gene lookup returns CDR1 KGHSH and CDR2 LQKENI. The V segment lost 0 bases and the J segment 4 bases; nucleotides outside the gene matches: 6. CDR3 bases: TGTGCCAGCTCACCACCCTTAGGGACTAGCGGGGATTACAATGAGCAGTTCTTC. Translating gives CASSPPLGTSGDYNEQFF.

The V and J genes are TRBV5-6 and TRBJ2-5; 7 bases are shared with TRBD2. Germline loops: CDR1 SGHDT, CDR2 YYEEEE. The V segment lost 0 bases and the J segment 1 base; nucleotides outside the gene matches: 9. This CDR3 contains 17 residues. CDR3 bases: TGTGCCAGCAGCTTGGTAGGAGGCGGGAGCCCCCAAGAGACCCAGTACTTC. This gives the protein CASSLVGGGSPQETQYF.

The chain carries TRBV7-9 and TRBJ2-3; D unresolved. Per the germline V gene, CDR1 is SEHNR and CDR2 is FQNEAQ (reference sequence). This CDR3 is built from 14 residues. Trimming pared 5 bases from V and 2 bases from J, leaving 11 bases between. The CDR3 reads CASSPVEHTDTQYF. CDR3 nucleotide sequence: TGTGCCAGCAGCCCCGTGGAGCACACAGATACGCAGTATTTT. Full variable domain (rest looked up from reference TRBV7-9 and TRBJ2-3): DTGVSQNPRHKITKRGQNVTFRCDPISEHNRLYWYRQTLGQGPEFLTYFQNEAQLEKSRLLSDRFSAERPKGSFSTLEIQRTEQGDSAMYLCASSPVEHTDTQYFGPGTRLTVL.

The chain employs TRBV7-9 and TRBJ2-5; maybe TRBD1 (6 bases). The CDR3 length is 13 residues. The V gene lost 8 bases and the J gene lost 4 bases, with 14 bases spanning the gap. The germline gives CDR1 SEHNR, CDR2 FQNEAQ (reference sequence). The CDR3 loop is CASRNLGGETQYF. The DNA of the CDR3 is TGTGCCAGCCGAAACTTAGGGGGAGAGACCCAGTACTTC.

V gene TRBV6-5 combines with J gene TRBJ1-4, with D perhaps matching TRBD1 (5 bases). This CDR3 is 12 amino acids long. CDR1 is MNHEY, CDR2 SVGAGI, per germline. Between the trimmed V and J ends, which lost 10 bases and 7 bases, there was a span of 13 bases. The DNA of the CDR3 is TGTGCCACCCGGGGGAGTGGTGAAAAACTGTTTTTT. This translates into CATRGSGEKLFF.

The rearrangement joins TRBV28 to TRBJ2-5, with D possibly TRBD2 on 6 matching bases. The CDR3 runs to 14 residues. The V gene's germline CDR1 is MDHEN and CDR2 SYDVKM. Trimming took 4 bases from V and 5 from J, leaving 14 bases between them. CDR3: CASSSGVSGETQYF. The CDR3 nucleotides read TGTGCCAGCAGTTCGGGGGTTTCGGGGGAGACCCAGTACTTC.

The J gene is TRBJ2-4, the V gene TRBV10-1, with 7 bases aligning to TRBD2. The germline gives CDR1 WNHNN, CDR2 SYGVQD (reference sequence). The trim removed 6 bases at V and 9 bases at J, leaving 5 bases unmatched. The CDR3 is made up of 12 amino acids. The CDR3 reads CASRGTNAIQYF. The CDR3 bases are TGCGCCAGCAGGGGGACTAACGCCATTCAGTACTTC.

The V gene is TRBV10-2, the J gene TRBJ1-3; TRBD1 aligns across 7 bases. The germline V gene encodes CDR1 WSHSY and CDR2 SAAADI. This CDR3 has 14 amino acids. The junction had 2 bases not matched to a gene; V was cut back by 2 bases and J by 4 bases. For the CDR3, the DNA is TGCGCCAGCAGTGAGCAAGGGGGCGGAAACACCATATATTTT. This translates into CASSEQGGGNTIYF.

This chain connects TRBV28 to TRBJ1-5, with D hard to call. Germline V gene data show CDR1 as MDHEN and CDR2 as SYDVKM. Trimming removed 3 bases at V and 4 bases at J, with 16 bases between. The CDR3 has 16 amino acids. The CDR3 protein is CASSFGSVPVNQPQHF. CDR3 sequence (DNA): TGTGCCAGCAGTTTCGGGTCAGTGCCCGTGAATCAGCCCCAGCATTTT.

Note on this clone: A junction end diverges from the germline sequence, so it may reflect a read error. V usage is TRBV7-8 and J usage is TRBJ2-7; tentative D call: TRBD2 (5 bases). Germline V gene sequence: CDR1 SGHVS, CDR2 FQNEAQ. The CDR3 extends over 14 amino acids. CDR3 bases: TGTGCCAGCAGCCTAGCTCGGGACTCCTACGAGCAGTACTTC. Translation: CASSLARDSYEQYF.

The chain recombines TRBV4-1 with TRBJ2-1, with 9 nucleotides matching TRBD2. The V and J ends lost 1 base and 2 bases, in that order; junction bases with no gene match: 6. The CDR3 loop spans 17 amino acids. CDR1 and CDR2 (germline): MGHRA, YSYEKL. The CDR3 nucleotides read TGCGCCAGCAGCCAAGTTTTGGCGGGAGGGCCCTACAATGAGCAGTTCTTC. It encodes CASSQVLAGGPYNEQFF.

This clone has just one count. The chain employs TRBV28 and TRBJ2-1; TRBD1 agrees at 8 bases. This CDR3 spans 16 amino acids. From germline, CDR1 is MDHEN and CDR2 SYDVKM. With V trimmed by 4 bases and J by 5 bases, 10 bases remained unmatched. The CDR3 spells CASSSLGGQGNNEQFF. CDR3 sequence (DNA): TGTGCCAGCAGTTCCCTAGGCGGACAGGGCAACAATGAGCAGTTCTTC. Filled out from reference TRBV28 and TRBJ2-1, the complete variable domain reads DVKVTQSSRYLVKRTGEKVFLECVQDMDHENMFWYRQDPGLGLRLIYFSYDVKMKEKGDIPEGYSVSREKKERFSLILESASTNQTSMYLCASSSLGGQGNNEQFFGPGTRLTVL.

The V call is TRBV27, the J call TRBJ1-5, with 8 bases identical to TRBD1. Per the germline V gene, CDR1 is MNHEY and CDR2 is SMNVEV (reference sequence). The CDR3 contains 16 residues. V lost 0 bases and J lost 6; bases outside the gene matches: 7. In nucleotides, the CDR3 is TGTGCCAGCAGTTTATCCCCCTCAGGGGGCTTTCAGCCCCAGCATTTT. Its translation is CASSLSPSGGFQPQHF.

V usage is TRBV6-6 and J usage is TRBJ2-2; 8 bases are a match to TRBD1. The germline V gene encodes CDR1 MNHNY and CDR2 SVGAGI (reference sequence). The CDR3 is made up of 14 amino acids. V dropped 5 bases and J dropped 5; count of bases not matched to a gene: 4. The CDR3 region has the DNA TGTGCCAGCAGTCCAGGACAGGGTACCGGGGAGCTGTTTTTT. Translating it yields CASSPGQGTGELFF.

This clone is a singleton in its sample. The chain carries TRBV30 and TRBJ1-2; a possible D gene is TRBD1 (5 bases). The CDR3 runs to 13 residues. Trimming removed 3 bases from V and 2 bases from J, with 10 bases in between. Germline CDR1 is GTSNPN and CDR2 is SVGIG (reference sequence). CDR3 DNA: TGTGCCTGGAGCCTGGGGCTCAACTATGGCTACACCTTC. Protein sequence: CAWSLGLNYGYTF.

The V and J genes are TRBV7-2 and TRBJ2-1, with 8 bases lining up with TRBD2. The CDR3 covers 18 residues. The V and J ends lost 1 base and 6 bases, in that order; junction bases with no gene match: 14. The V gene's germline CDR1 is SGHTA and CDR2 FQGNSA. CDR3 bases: TGTGCCAGCAGCTTAGTGGTTTCGGTGACTAGCGACCTCAATGAGCAGTTCTTC. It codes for CASSLVVSVTSDLNEQFF.

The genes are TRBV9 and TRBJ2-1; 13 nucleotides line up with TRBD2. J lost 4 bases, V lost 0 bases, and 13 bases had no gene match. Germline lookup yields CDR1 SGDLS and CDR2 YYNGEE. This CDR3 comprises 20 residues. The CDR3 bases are TGTGCCAGCAGCGTAGGGGGGACTAGCGGGATAAGAGGGGGGTACAATGAGCAGTTCTTC. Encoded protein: CASSVGGTSGIRGGYNEQFF.

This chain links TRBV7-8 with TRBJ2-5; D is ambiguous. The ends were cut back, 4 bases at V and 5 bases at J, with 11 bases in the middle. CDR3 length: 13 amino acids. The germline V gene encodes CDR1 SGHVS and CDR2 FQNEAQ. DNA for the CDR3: TGTGCCAGCAGCTCCCTAGAGTCGGAGACCCAGTACTTC. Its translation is CASSSLESETQYF.

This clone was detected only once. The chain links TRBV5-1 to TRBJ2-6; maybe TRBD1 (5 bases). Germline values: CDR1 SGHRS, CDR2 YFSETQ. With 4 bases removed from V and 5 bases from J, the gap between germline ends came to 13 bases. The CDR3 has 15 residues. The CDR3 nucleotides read TGCGCCAGCAGCCCGACAGAGCGAAGGGCCAACGTCCTGACTTTC. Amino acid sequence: CASSPTERRANVLTF.

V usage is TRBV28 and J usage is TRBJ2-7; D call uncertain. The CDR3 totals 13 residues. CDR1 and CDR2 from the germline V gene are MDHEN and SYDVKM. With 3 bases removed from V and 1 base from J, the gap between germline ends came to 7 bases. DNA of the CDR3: TGTGCCAGCAGTTTTCCAGGTTCCTACGAGCAGTACTTC. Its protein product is CASSFPGSYEQYF.

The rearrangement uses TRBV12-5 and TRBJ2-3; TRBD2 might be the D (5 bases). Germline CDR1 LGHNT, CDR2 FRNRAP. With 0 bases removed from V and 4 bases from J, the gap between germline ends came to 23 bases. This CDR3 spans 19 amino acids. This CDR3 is CASGLVLGGDTGTSDTQYF. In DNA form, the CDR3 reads TGTGCTAGTGGTTTGGTCCTCGGAGGAGACACCGGAACCTCAGATACGCAGTATTTT. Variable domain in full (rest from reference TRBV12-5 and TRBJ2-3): DARVTQTPRHKVTEMGQEVTMRCQPILGHNTVFWYRQTMMQGLELLAYFRNRAPLDDSGMPKDRFSAEMPDATLATLKIQPSEPRDSAVYFCASGLVLGGDTGTSDTQYFGPGTRLTVL.

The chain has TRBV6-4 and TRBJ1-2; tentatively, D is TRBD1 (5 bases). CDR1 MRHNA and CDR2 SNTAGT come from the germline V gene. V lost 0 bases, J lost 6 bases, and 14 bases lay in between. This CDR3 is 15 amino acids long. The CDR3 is CASSDSVGEEDGYTF. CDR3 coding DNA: TGTGCCAGCAGTGACTCGGTAGGGGAGGAAGATGGCTACACCTTC.

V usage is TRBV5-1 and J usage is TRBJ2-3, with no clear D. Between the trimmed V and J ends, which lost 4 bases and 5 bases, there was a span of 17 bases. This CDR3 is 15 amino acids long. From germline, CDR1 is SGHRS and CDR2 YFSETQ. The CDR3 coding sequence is TGCGCCAGCAGCCCGTACTGGTCCTTGGTAGATACGCAGTATTTT. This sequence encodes CASSPYWSLVDTQYF.

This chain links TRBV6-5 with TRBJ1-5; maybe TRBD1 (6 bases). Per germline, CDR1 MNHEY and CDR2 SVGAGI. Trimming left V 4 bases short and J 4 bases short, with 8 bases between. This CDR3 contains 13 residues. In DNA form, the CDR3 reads TGTGCCAGCAGTTCTAGGGGGAATCAGCCCCAGCATTTT. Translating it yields CASSSRGNQPQHF.

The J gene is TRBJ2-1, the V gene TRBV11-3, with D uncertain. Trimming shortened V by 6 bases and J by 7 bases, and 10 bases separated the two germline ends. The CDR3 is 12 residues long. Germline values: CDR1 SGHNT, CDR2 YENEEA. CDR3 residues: CASSYYGNEQFF. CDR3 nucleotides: TGTGCCAGCAGTTACTACGGGAATGAGCAGTTCTTC.